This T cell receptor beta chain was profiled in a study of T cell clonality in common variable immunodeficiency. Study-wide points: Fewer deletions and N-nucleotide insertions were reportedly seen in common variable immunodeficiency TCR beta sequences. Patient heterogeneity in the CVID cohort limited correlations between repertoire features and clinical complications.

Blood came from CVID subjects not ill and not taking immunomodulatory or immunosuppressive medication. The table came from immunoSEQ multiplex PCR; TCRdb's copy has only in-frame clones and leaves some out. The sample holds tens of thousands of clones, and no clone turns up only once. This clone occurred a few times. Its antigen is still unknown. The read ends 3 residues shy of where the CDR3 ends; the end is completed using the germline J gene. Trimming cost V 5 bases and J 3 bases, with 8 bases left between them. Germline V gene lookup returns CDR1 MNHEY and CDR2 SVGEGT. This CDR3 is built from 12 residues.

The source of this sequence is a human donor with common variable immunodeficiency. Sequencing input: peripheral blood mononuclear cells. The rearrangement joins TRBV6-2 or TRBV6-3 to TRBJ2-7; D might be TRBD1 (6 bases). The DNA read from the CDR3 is TGTGCCAGCAGTGACAGGTTCTACGAG. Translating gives CASSDRFYE. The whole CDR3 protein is CASSDRFYEQYF.